Below, 18 T cell receptor beta chains from the same sample are listed, as sequenced in a study of blood T cell repertoires in COVID-19. TCRdb's copy holds only in-frame clones and misses some; the assay was immunoSEQ multiplex PCR. The table lists about 200,000 clones, about 86% of them singletons, with more than 0.7% in the top ten. Sequenced material: peripheral blood. All receptors derive from a woman in her 70s with acute or convalescent COVID-19.

The chain couples TRBV6-5 to TRBJ1-2; D may be TRBD1 (6 bases). The CDR3 totals 13 residues. Germline assignment: CDR1 MNHEY and CDR2 SVGAGI. V was shortened by 5 bases and J by 7 bases, with 14 bases between the two germline ends. CDR3 sequence reads: CASSPRDNRGYTF. CDR3 DNA: TGTGCCAGCAGTCCCCGGGACAACCGTGGCTACACCTTC.

The chain has TRBV7-8 and TRBJ2-3; tentatively, D is TRBD2 (6 bases). This CDR3 is built from 16 residues. Germline V gene data show CDR1 as SGHVS and CDR2 as FQNEAQ. Trimming removed 1 base at V and 8 bases at J, with 19 bases between. CDR3 DNA: TGTGCCAGCAGCTTAGTGCCGGGGGACGCTCAAGGTACGCAGTATTTT. Residues: CASSLVPGDAQGTQYF.

The chain recombines TRBV18 with TRBJ2-7; D is perhaps TRBD1 (6 bases). CDR3 length: 12 residues. Germline CDR1 is KGHSH and CDR2 is LQKENI. The V gene lost 5 bases and the J gene lost 4 bases, with 9 bases spanning the gap. CDR3 bases: TGTGCCAGCTCAACGGACAGATACGAGCAGTACTTC. Protein product: CASSTDRYEQYF. Full variable domain (remainder filled in from reference TRBV18 and TRBJ2-7): NAGVMQNPRHLVRRRGQEARLRCSPMKGHSHVYWYRQLPEEGLKFMVYLQKENIIDESGMPKERFSAEFPKEGPSILRIQQVVRGDSAAYFCASSTDRYEQYFGPGTRLTVT.

This clone was seen a handful of times. The V gene is TRBV7-9, the J gene TRBJ2-1; 8 nucleotides agree with TRBD2. Germline loops: CDR1 SEHNR, CDR2 FQNEAQ (reference sequence). Trimming removed 6 bases from V and 7 bases from J; junction bases left unmatched: 17. This CDR3 has 17 residues. The CDR3 nucleotides read TGTGCCAGCAGGGAATCCATCCCCAGGACTAGCAGGAATGAGCAGTTCTTC. The encoded protein is CASRESIPRTSRNEQFF.

The chain has TRBV3-1 (or the pseudogene TRBV3-2) and TRBJ1-5, with 10 bases fitting TRBD1. Germline CDR1 is LGHDT and CDR2 is YNNKEL (reference sequence). The CDR3 sequence is 14 residues long. The trim removed 10 bases at V and 7 bases at J, leaving 10 bases unmatched. CDR3 in DNA: TGTGCCAACCTGTACCGGGACAGGGGCCAGCCCCAGCATTTT. Translating it yields CANLYRDRGQPQHF.

The rearrangement uses TRBV27 and TRBJ2-2; 12 bases map to TRBD2. Germline V gene data show CDR1 as MNHEY and CDR2 as SMNVEV (reference sequence). This CDR3 is 17 amino acids long. V lost 5 bases and J lost 6; bases outside the gene matches: 10. CDR3 residues: CASSPRSLAGGPGELFF. CDR3 nucleotide sequence: TGTGCCAGCAGTCCCAGGAGCCTAGCGGGAGGGCCCGGGGAGCTGTTTTTT.

The J gene is TRBJ2-1, the V gene TRBV9, with D tentatively TRBD2 (7 bases). V was pared by 4 bases and J by 12 bases, with 23 bases between. CDR1 is SGDLS and CDR2 is YYNGEE in the germline V gene. The CDR3 covers 15 residues. CDR3 sequence reads: CASSPRGGGGKRQFF. Written as DNA, the CDR3 is TGTGCCAGCAGCCCCAGGGGAGGGGGAGGTAAGAGGCAGTTCTTC. Using reference TRBV9 and TRBJ2-1 for the parts outside the CDR3, the full variable domain is DSGVTQTPKHLITATGQRVTLRCSPRSGDLSVYWYQQSLDQGLQFLIQYYNGEERAKGNILERFSAQQFPDLHSELNLSSLELGDSALYFCASSPRGGGGKRQFFGPGTRLTVL.

Only a few counts were recorded for this clone. The chain recombines TRBV18 with TRBJ2-7; no firm D call. The CDR3 loop spans 15 amino acids. Germline loops: CDR1 KGHSH, CDR2 LQKENI. V was cut by 3 bases and J by 1 base, with 13 bases left in between. CDR3 loop: CASSPSSQVSYEQYF. In DNA form, the CDR3 reads TGTGCCAGCTCACCTTCCAGTCAGGTATCCTACGAGCAGTACTTC.

This clone was detected once. The V call is TRBV7-9, the J call TRBJ2-5, with D uncertain. Germline V gives CDR1 SEHNR, CDR2 FQNEAQ (reference sequence). The CDR3 sequence is 13 residues long. V was clipped by 5 bases and J by 5 bases, with 12 bases between them. The CDR3 DNA reads as TGTGCCAGCAGCCCAGAGGTTAGGGAGACCCAGTACTTC. Encoded protein: CASSPEVRETQYF.

This clone was seen once. Additional DNA sequences in this sample encode the identical CDR3. The chain employs TRBV4-2 and TRBJ1-5, with 8 nucleotides matching TRBD1. The germline CDR1 and CDR2 sequences are LGHNA and YNFKEQ. The CDR3 totals 15 residues. V lost 4 bases, J lost 1 base, and 3 bases stayed unmatched. The chain's CDR3 is CASSRDRGSNQPQHF. In DNA, the CDR3 is TGTGCCAGCAGCCGCGACAGGGGCAGCAATCAGCCCCAGCATTTT.

Only a few counts were recorded for this clone. CDR3 DNA sequence: TGTGCCAGCAGCGTCCTCAGGGGGTACGAGCAGTACTTC. This gives the protein CASSVLRGYEQYF. The chain couples TRBV7-2 to TRBJ2-7; the match to TRBD1 covers 7 bases. This CDR3 has 13 residues. V dropped 5 bases and J dropped 4; count of bases not matched to a gene: 5. Looked up from germline, CDR1 is SGHTA and CDR2 is FQGNSA.

V gene TRBV29-1 combines with J gene TRBJ2-6; TRBD1 is a possible D gene (5 bases). Trimming removed 5 bases at V and 0 bases at J, with 8 bases between. CDR1 is SQVTM and CDR2 is ANQGSEA in the germline V gene. This CDR3 region has 14 residues. For the CDR3, the DNA is TGCAGCGTTAGGGGTCTCTCTGGGGCCAACGTCCTGACTTTC. This gives the protein CSVRGLSGANVLTF.

V usage is TRBV7-2 and J usage is TRBJ1-6; D gene ambiguous. Trimming took off 3 bases at V and 0 bases at J, with 6 bases between the two ends. Germline V CDR1 and CDR2: SGHTA, FQGNSA. The CDR3 runs 15 residues. The DNA of the CDR3 is TGTGCCAGCAGCTTCGCCAGCTCCTATAATTCACCCCTCCACTTT. Protein sequence: CASSFASSYNSPLHF.

The rearrangement joins TRBV18 to TRBJ1-5; 9 positions agree with TRBD1. Unmatched junction bases numbered 3, after V lost 0 bases and J lost 6 bases. CDR3 length equals 15 residues. Germline CDR1 is KGHSH and CDR2 is LQKENI. CDR3 nucleotide sequence: TGTGCCAGCTCACCACCTGGGACAGGGATTCAGCCCCAGCATTTT. Protein sequence: CASSPPGTGIQPQHF.

V usage is TRBV12-3 or TRBV12-4 and J usage is TRBJ2-5; D perhaps matches TRBD1 (7 bases). The CDR3 runs 13 residues. Trimming took off 2 bases at V and 5 bases at J, with 9 bases between the two ends. CDR3 in amino acids: CASSLSGGETQYF. The CDR3 nucleotides are TGTGCCAGCAGTTTATCAGGGGGGGAGACCCAGTACTTC.

The rearrangement joins TRBV6-2 or TRBV6-3 to TRBJ2-3; a possible D gene is TRBD1 (6 bases). The V end was cut by 5 bases, the J end by 3 bases, with 9 bases between. CDR1 is MNHEY and CDR2 is SVGEGT in the germline V gene. This CDR3 has 13 residues. As DNA, the CDR3 is TGTGCCAGCAGTATACAGGGAACAGATACGCAGTATTTT. This sequence encodes CASSIQGTDTQYF.

This chain links TRBV7-9 with TRBJ1-2; D might be TRBD1 (6 bases). Germline CDR1 SEHNR, CDR2 FQNEAQ (reference sequence). Trimming cost V 8 bases and J 6 bases, with 16 bases left between them. The CDR3 length is 13 residues. The CDR3 reads CASFGSGADGYTF. The CDR3 DNA sequence: TGTGCCAGCTTTGGGTCAGGGGCAGATGGCTACACCTTC.

The chain joins TRBV9 to TRBJ1-4; D is undetermined. CDR1 and CDR2 from the germline V gene are SGDLS and YYNGEE. Trimming shortened V by 1 base and J by 0 bases, and 10 bases separated the two germline ends. This CDR3 is 16 amino acids long. In nucleotides, the CDR3 is TGTGCCAGCAGCGTAAGCCCTGTTACAACTAATGAAAAACTGTTTTTT. Translating it yields CASSVSPVTTNEKLFF. The full variable domain, rest sourced from reference TRBV9 and TRBJ1-4, is DSGVTQTPKHLITATGQRVTLRCSPRSGDLSVYWYQQSLDQGLQFLIQYYNGEERAKGNILERFSAQQFPDLHSELNLSSLELGDSALYFCASSVSPVTTNEKLFFGSGTQLSVL.